The 10 T cell receptor beta chains presented below share a single source sample, sequenced in a study of blood T cell repertoires in COVID-19. Some clones are missing from TCRdb's copy, which holds only in-frame ones; the method was immunoSEQ multiplex PCR. The table shows about 430,000 clones, with 70% to 90% occurring only once. Sequenced input: PBMCs or T cells enriched from blood (not recorded which). The receptors derive from a young woman who had been exposed to COVID-19.

V is TRBV9 and J is TRBJ2-3, with D possibly being TRBD2 (7 bases). Trimming stripped 1 base from V and 5 bases from J, with 14 bases between. The CDR3 is 15 amino acids. Germline CDR1 and CDR2: SGDLS and YYNGEE. CDR3 nucleotide sequence: TGTGCCAGCAGCGTATGGGGGGGCACAGTAGATACGCAGTATTTT. Protein sequence: CASSVWGGTVDTQYF.

This clone was counted a few times. The chain has TRBV28 and TRBJ1-2; D gene uncertain. This CDR3 is built from 13 residues. The V gene's germline CDR1 is MDHEN and CDR2 SYDVKM. Deletions cut 2 bases from V and 7 bases from J, with 11 bases between. CDR3 region: CASSLLGGSGYTF. The CDR3 DNA reads TGTGCCAGCAGTTTACTCGGCGGGAGTGGCTACACCTTC.

CDR3 sequence: CASSEKSGGEKLFF. Here the CDR3 DNA reads TGTGCCAGCAGCGAGAAAAGCGGAGGTGAAAAACTGTTTTTT. The chain is built from TRBV4-2 and TRBJ1-4, with D unclear. The V and J ends lost 5 bases and 7 bases respectively, with 14 bases between them. Germline lookup yields CDR1 LGHNA and CDR2 YNFKEQ. This CDR3 spans 14 amino acids.

This chain links TRBV10-2 with TRBJ2-7, with 12 bases that match TRBD2. The CDR3 contains 17 residues. Germline V gene sequence: CDR1 WSHSY, CDR2 SAAADI. With V trimmed by 3 bases and J by 3 bases, 9 bases remained unmatched. CDR3 DNA sequence: TGCGCCAGCAGTGACGGGGCTAGCGGGAGGGCCTTCTACGAGCAGTACTTC. Translating gives CASSDGASGRAFYEQYF.

The CDR3 region has the DNA TGTGCCACCGCATCAGGTATGAACACTGAAGCTTTCTTT. Amino acids: CATASGMNTEAFF. V gene TRBV6-5 combines with J gene TRBJ1-1; the D is unclear. CDR1 and CDR2 (germline): MNHEY, SVGAGI. V was shortened by 10 bases and J by 0 bases, with 12 bases between the two germline ends. The CDR3 is 13 amino acids.

This chain connects TRBV5-1 to TRBJ2-1, with a tentative D call TRBD2 (5 bases). Germline CDR1 reads SGHRS; CDR2 reads YFSETQ. Trimming shortened V by 3 bases and J by 1 base, and 11 bases separated the two germline ends. The CDR3 spans 15 residues. The CDR3 DNA follows: TGCGCCAGCAGCTGGACGGGGTCTTCCTACAATGAGCAGTTCTTC. Amino acid sequence: CASSWTGSSYNEQFF.

The chain carries TRBV27 and TRBJ2-1; 7 bases map to TRBD1. Unmatched junction bases numbered 6, after V lost 0 bases and J lost 4 bases. The CDR3 runs 16 residues. Germline CDR1 MNHEY, CDR2 SMNVEV (reference sequence). CDR3 coding DNA: TGTGCCAGCAGTTTATCCTGGACAGGTTATTACAATGAGCAGTTCTTC. It encodes CASSLSWTGYYNEQFF.

This rearrangement joins TRBV2 to TRBJ2-1, with TRBD2 identical over 11 bases. CDR1 and CDR2 from the germline V gene are SNHLY and FYNNEI. Trimming cost V 3 bases and J 16 bases; bases outside gene matches: 14. The CDR3 is 15 residues long. DNA of the CDR3: TGTGCCAGCAGTGAGCATATTGGACTAGCGGGTAGCCATTTCTTC. Translated, it gives CASSEHIGLAGSHFF.

CDR3: CASKKSSGQAPYEQYF. CDR3 in DNA: TGCGCCAGCAAAAAAAGTTCGGGACAGGCGCCCTACGAGCAGTACTTC. The rearrangement links TRBV5-1 to TRBJ2-7, with 8 bases lining up with TRBD1. Germline V lookup: CDR1 SGHRS, CDR2 YFSETQ. Losses at the gene ends were 6 bases for V and 2 bases for J; bases not matched to a gene: 13. The CDR3 sequence is 16 residues long.

The rearrangement links TRBV5-1 to TRBJ2-7; TRBD1 matches at 9 bases. J lost 5 bases, V lost 0 bases, and 9 bases had no gene match. Germline V gene lookup returns CDR1 SGHRS and CDR2 YFSETQ. The CDR3 is 16 amino acids. The CDR3 sequence is CASSLGTGVRENEQYF. Here the CDR3 DNA reads TGCGCCAGCAGCTTGGGGACAGGGGTAAGGGAGAACGAGCAGTACTTC.